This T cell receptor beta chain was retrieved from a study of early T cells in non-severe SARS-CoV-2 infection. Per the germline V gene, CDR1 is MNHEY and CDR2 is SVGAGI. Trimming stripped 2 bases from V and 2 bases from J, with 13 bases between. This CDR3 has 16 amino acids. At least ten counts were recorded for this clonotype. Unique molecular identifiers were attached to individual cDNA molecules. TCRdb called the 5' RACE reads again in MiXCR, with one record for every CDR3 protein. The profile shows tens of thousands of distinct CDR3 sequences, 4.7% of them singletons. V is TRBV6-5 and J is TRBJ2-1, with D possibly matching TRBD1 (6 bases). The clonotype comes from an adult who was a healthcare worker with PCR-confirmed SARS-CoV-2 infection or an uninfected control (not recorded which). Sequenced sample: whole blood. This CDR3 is CASSYRQGFTYNEQFF. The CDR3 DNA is TGTGCCAGCAGTTACCGTCAGGGGTTCACCTACAATGAGCAGTTCTTC.